Listed below are T cell receptor beta chains from one sample, sequenced in a study of T cell responses to AZD1222 COVID-19 vaccine. Some clones are missing from TCRdb's copy, which holds only in-frame ones; the method was immunoSEQ multiplex PCR. This sample yields about 110,000 clones, of which 70% to 90% are seen a single time; less than 2.5% belongs to the top ten. This material consisted of peripheral blood, taken 28 days after the second AZD1222 dose. The receptors originated from an adult who received the AZD1222 COVID-19 vaccine. Each CDR3 is given with its conserved first and last residue. A D gene is named only where the DNA matches it firmly. Clone size is stated in some rows and not others, as once, few, many or a class when expanded.

.,TRBD1,TRBV18,TRBJ1-2,CASSPRQGADGYTF,TGTGCCAGCTCACCTCGACAGGGGGCCGATGGCTACACCTTC
.,TRBD2,TRBV3-1/TRBV3-2,TRBJ2-1,CASSQLAGGNVEQFF,TGTGCCAGCAGCCAGCTAGCGGGAGGGAACGTTGAGCAGTTCTTC
.,.,TRBV24-1,TRBJ2-2,CATSSRRDTGELFF,TGTGCCACCAGTAGTCGCAGGGATACCGGGGAGCTGTTTTTT
once,.,TRBV30,TRBJ2-1,CAWSVSFPGRWNEQFF,TGTGCCTGGAGTGTATCTTTCCCGGGGAGATGGAATGAGCAGTTCTTC
.,.,TRBV11-2,TRBJ1-2,CASSLVGDRADGYTF,TGTGCCAGCAGCTTAGTGGGAGATAGGGCGGACGGCTACACCTTC
few,.,TRBV7-3,TRBJ2-5,CASSLTFQETQYF,TGTGCCAGCAGCTTAACTTTCCAAGAGACCCAGTACTTC
.,TRBD2,TRBV12-5,TRBJ2-3,CASGSLAGGSDTQYF,TGTGCTAGTGGTTCGCTAGCGGGAGGTAGTGATACGCAGTATTTT
once,.,TRBV2,TRBJ2-7,CASSEWRGSHYF,TGTGCCAGCAGTGAATGGAGAGGGAGTCATTACTTC
.,.,TRBV18,TRBJ1-5,CASSPRQQNGGQPQHF,TGTGCCAGCTCACCACGTCAACAGAACGGGGGTCAGCCCCAGCATTTT
.,.,TRBV6-4,TRBJ1-1,CASSDKENTEAFF,TGTGCCAGCAGTGACAAAGAGAACACTGAAGCTTTCTTT